This passage covers 16 T cell receptor beta chains from one sample sequenced in a study of control samples from healthy donors and cancer patients. TCRdb keeps only in-frame clones here, not all; method: immunoSEQ multiplex PCR. The table has about 24,000 clones, around 83% seen once. Sequencing was performed on PBMCs. The receptor source for this set is a man in his sixties with head and neck cancer.

The chain uses TRBV5-4 and TRBJ2-1; D is uncertain. CDR1 SGHNT and CDR2 YYREEE come from the germline V gene (reference sequence). CDR3 length: 15 residues. V lost 1 base and J 1 base, leaving 9 bases between the germline ends. The CDR3, as DNA: TGTGCCAGCAGCTTGAAGCGTCAATCCTACAATGAGCAGTTCTTC. This encodes CASSLKRQSYNEQFF.

The rearrangement links TRBV11-1 to TRBJ1-2; no clear D. Germline CDR1 and CDR2: SGHAT and FQDESV (reference sequence). With 3 bases removed from V and 7 bases from J, the gap between germline ends came to 12 bases. This CDR3 comprises 13 residues. The CDR3 is CASSFGEKGGYTF. In DNA form, the CDR3 reads TGTGCCAGCAGCTTTGGCGAGAAGGGTGGCTACACCTTC.

This sequence joins TRBV5-1 and TRBJ2-1; D possibly matches TRBD1 or TRBD2 (6 bases each). The CDR3 has 12 residues. V lost 4 bases, J lost 10 bases, and 12 bases lay in between. Germline V gene data show CDR1 as SGHRS and CDR2 as YFSETQ. CDR3 amino acids: CASSPIGGEQFF. CDR3 bases: TGCGCCAGCAGCCCCATAGGGGGGGAGCAGTTCTTC.

The CDR3: CASSTVEGRGTGELFF. The CDR3 DNA reads as TGCGCCAGCAGTACAGTAGAGGGTAGGGGCACCGGGGAGCTGTTTTTT. V is TRBV5-1 and J is TRBJ2-2; tentatively, D is TRBD1 or TRBD2 (5 bases each). The germline V gene has CDR1 SGHRS and CDR2 YFSETQ. Trimming took off 5 bases at V and 4 bases at J, with 18 bases between the two ends. This CDR3 is 16 amino acids long.

CDR3 bases: TGTGCCACCAGCAGAGTTCCAGGGTCCCACTCTGGGGCCAACGTCCTGACTTTC. Amino acids: CATSRVPGSHSGANVLTF. V usage is TRBV15 and J usage is TRBJ2-6; TRBD1 might be the D (5 bases). The germline V gene has CDR1 LNHNV and CDR2 YYDKDF (reference sequence). The CDR3 runs to 18 residues. The ends were cut back, 1 base at V and 0 bases at J, with 13 bases in the middle.

The rearrangement joins TRBV11-2 to TRBJ2-5; no clear D gene. The V end lost 5 bases, the J end lost 5 bases, and 6 bases lay between the germline ends. Germline CDR1 SGHAT, CDR2 FQNNGV. The CDR3 consists of 11 residues. CDR3 protein: CASSTLETQYF. CDR3 nucleotides: TGTGCCAGCAGCACTTTGGAGACCCAGTACTTC.

This clone was observed a handful of times. The rearrangement uses TRBV2 and TRBJ1-4; D remains unclear. Trimming pared 4 bases from V and 0 bases from J, leaving 9 bases between. Germline V gene data show CDR1 as SNHLY and CDR2 as FYNNEI. This CDR3 has 15 amino acids. CDR3 in amino acids: CASSVQAATNEKLFF. In DNA, the CDR3 is TGTGCCAGCAGTGTTCAGGCTGCAACTAATGAAAAACTGTTTTTT.

This sequence joins TRBV6-5 and TRBJ1-1; the D is unclear. From germline, CDR1 is MNHEY and CDR2 SVGAGI. The germline V and J ends were trimmed by 5 bases and 0 bases, with 7 bases remaining between them. The CDR3 spans 13 residues. CDR3 amino acids: CASSKLLNTEAFF. As DNA, the CDR3 is TGTGCCAGCAGTAAACTATTGAACACTGAAGCTTTCTTT.

The chain is built from TRBV14 and TRBJ1-2; TRBD1 might be the D (6 bases). From germline, CDR1 is SGHDN and CDR2 FVKESK. Trimming pared 0 bases from V and 7 bases from J, leaving 15 bases between. CDR3 length equals 15 residues. CDR3 amino acids: CASSQDGRSGAGYTF. The CDR3 coding sequence is TGTGCCAGCAGCCAAGATGGGCGTTCGGGGGCTGGCTACACCTTC. Together with reference TRBV14 and TRBJ1-2, the CDR3 gives the full variable domain: EAGVTQFPSHSVIEKGQTVTLRCDPISGHDNLYWYRRVMGKEIKFLLHFVKESKQDESGMPNNRFLAERTGGTYSTLKVQPAELEDSGVYFCASSQDGRSGAGYTFGSGTRLTVV.

The count of this clone is one. This chain connects TRBV4-1 to TRBJ2-7, with D unresolved. This CDR3 comprises 14 residues. Looked up from germline, CDR1 is MGHRA and CDR2 is YSYEKL. V lost 3 bases to trimming and J lost 0 bases, with 9 bases between them. CDR3 in DNA: TGCGCCAGCAGCCAGGGCCGTAACTCCTACGAGCAGTACTTC. Its translation: CASSQGRNSYEQYF.

The chain combines TRBV11-3 with TRBJ2-7, with D tentatively TRBD1 (6 bases). Germline CDR1 is SGHNT and CDR2 is YENEEA. With 6 bases removed from V and 4 bases from J, the gap between germline ends came to 19 bases. The CDR3 contains 15 residues. The CDR3 spells CASRHDRWTPYEQYF. The CDR3 region has the DNA TGTGCCAGCAGACATGACAGGTGGACCCCTTACGAGCAGTACTTC.

V is TRBV24-1 and J is TRBJ2-6; 7 bases fit TRBD1. J lost 2 bases, V lost 0 bases, and 15 bases had no gene match. Germline values: CDR1 KGHDR, CDR2 SFDVKD. The length of the CDR3 is 21 residues. For the CDR3, the DNA is TGTGCCACCAGTGATTTGTTTCGTCCCTGGGACAGTGGTACTGGGGCCAACGTCCTGACTTTC. Its protein is CATSDLFRPWDSGTGANVLTF.

The chain has TRBV24-1 and TRBJ1-6; no clear D gene. The CDR3 has 21 residues. CDR1 is KGHDR and CDR2 is SFDVKD in the germline V gene. With 2 bases removed from V and 0 bases from J, the gap between germline ends came to 22 bases. CDR3 residues: CATSDSRLAGLRSSYNSPLHF. CDR3 coding DNA: TGTGCCACCAGTGATTCCCGTTTGGCAGGCCTACGGAGCTCCTATAATTCACCCCTCCACTTT.

The chain carries TRBV6-5 and TRBJ2-7; D gene unclear. V was trimmed by 5 bases and J by 2 bases, leaving 16 bases between them. There are 15 residues in the CDR3. Germline CDR1 and CDR2: MNHEY and SVGAGI. This CDR3 reads CASSRRVAGPYEQYF. CDR3 bases: TGTGCCAGCAGTCGTCGGGTAGCTGGGCCCTACGAGCAGTACTTC.

The V call is TRBV28, the J call TRBJ2-4; 8 bases are a match to TRBD1. V was pared by 5 bases and J by 0 bases, with 9 bases of the junction left unmatched. There are 17 residues in the CDR3. Per the germline V gene, CDR1 is MDHEN and CDR2 is SYDVKM. The CDR3 region has the DNA TGTGCCAGCAGTACAGAACAGGGGGGTATAGCCAAAAACATTCAGTACTTC. Its translation is CASSTEQGGIAKNIQYF.

The chain has TRBV28 and TRBJ1-5, with 7 bases lining up with TRBD1. This CDR3 is built from 17 residues. The V segment lost 6 bases and the J segment 4 bases; nucleotides outside the gene matches: 15. From germline, CDR1 is MDHEN and CDR2 SYDVKM. The CDR3 sequence is CASRPRQGSPSNQPQHF. The DNA for the CDR3 is TGTGCCAGCAGACCCAGACAGGGATCACCATCGAATCAGCCCCAGCATTTT.